Here is one T cell receptor beta chain with its context. The target antigen is unknown. The data were taken from a study of shared clonotypes between healthy human individuals. The study's findings and limits: Generation probabilities were higher for clonotypes shared across all four sorted-subset donors than for unshared ones.

Assay: immunoSEQ multiplex PCR; the TCRdb copy retains only in-frame clones and omits some. This table holds a few hundred thousand clones, under 80% found once. V shed 5 bases, J shed 0 bases, and the junction held 6 bases outside the gene matches. The length of the CDR3 is 16 residues. Germline V gene sequence: CDR1 SEHNR, CDR2 FQNEAQ (reference sequence). The chain uses TRBV7-9 and TRBJ1-3, with 8 bases aligning to TRBD1. The sequencing sample was made of memory CD4+ T cells sorted from blood. Subset specified: CD45RA-negative fraction. This TCR was sampled from a man aged 30 to 45 in good health. The CDR3 region has the DNA TGTGCCAGCAGCCCAAGGACAGGGAGCTCTGGAAACACCATATATTTT. Translated: CASSPRTGSSGNTIYF.